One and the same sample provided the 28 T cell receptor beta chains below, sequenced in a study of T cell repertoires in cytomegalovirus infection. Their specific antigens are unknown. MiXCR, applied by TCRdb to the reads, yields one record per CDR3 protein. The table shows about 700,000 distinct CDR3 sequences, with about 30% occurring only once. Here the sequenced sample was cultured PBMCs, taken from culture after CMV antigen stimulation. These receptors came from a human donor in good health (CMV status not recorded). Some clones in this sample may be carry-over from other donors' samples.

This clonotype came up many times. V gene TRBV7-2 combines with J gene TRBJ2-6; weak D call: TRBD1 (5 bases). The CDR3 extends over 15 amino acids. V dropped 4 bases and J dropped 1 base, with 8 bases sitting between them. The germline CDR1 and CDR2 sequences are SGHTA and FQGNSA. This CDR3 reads CASSYAGSGANVLTF. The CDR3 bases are TGTGCCAGCAGCTATGCAGGGTCTGGGGCCAACGTCCTGACTTTC.

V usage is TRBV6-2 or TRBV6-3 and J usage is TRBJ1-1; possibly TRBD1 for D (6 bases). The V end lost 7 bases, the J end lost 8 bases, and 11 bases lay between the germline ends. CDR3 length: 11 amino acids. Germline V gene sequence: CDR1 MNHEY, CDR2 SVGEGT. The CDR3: CASINGQEAFF. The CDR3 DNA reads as TGTGCCAGCATTAATGGACAGGAAGCTTTCTTT.

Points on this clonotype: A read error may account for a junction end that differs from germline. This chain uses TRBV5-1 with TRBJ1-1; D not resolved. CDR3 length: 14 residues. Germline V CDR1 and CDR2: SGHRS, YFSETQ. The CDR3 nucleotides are TGCGCCAGCAGCTATCGGGTCCCAACAACTGGAGCTTTCTTT. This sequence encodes CASSYRVPTTGAFF.

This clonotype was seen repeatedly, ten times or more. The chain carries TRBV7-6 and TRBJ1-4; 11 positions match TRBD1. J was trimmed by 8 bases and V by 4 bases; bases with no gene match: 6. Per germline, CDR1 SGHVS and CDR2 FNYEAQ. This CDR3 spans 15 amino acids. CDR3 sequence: CASSSTGQGDEKLFF. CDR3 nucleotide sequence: TGTGCCAGCAGCTCTACGGGACAGGGGGACGAAAAACTGTTTTTT.

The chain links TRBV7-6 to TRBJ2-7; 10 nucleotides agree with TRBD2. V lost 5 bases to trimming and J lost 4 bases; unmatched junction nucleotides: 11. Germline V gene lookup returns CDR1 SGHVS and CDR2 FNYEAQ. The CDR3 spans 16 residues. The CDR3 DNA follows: TGTGCCAGCAGCGATAGCCCTAGCGGGAGTATTTACGAGCAGTACTTC. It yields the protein CASSDSPSGSIYEQYF.

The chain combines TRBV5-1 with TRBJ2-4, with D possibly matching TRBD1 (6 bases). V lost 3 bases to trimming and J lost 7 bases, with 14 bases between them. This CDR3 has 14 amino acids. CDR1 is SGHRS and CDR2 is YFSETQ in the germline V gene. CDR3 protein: CASSSGTQGNIQYF. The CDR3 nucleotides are TGCGCCAGCAGCTCCGGGACCCAGGGGAACATTCAGTACTTC.

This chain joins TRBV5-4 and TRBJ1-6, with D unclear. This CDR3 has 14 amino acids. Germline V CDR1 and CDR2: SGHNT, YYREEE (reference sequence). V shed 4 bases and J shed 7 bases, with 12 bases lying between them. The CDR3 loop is CASSLRHQNSPLHF. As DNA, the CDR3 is TGTGCCAGCAGCCTGAGACACCAAAATTCACCCCTCCACTTT.

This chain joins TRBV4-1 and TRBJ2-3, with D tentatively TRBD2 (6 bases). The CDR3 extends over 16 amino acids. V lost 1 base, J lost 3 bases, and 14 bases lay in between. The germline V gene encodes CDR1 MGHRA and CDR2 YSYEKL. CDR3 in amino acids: CASSQGAGPATDTQYF. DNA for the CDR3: TGCGCCAGCAGCCAAGGGGCGGGACCCGCAACAGATACGCAGTATTTT.

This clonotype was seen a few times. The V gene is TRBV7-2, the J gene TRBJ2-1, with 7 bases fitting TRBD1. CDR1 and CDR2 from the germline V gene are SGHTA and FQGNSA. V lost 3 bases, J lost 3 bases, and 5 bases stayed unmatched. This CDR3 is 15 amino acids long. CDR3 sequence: CASSFRQGFYNEQFF. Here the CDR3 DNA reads TGTGCCAGCAGCTTCCGACAGGGATTCTACAATGAGCAGTTCTTC.

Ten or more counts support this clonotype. For the CDR3, the DNA is TGTGCCAGCAGCCCCAACCCTTCCGGGACAGGGGATGAAAAACTGTTTTTT. This encodes CASSPNPSGTGDEKLFF. The V call is TRBV7-6, the J call TRBJ1-4; TRBD1 aligns across 10 bases. The CDR3 sequence is 17 residues long. In germline, CDR1 is SGHVS, CDR2 FNYEAQ. Unmatched junction bases numbered 12, after V lost 5 bases and J lost 6 bases.

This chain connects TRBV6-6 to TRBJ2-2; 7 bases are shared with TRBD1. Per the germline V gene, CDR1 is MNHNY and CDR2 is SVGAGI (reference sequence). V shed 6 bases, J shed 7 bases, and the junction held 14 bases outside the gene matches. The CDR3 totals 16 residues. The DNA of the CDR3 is TGTGCCAGCAGCCAACGACAGGGCTGGAGTGGCGGGGAGCTGTTTTTT. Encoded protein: CASSQRQGWSGGELFF.

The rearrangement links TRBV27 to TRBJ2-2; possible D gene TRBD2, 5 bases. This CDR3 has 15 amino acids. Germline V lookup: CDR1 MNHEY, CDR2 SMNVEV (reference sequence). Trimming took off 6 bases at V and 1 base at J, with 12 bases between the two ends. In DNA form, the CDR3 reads TGTGCCAGCAGCCAAAATGGGAGGAACACCGGGGAGCTGTTTTTT. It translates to CASSQNGRNTGELFF.

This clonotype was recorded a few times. The CDR3 DNA reads as TGCGCCAGCAGCCAAGATTGGGCGGGCCCCGCCGAGACCCAGTACTTC. It specifies CASSQDWAGPAETQYF. V and J are TRBV4-1 and TRBJ2-5; a possible D gene is TRBD2 (5 bases). CDR3 length: 16 amino acids. The germline V gene encodes CDR1 MGHRA and CDR2 YSYEKL. Between the trimmed V and J ends, which lost 0 bases and 5 bases, there was a span of 16 bases.

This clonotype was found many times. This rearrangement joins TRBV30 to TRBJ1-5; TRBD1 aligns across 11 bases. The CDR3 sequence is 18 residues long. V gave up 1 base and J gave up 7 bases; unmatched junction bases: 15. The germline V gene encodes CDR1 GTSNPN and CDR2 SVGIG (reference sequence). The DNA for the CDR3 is TGTGCCTGGAGTGGAGTGGGGCCGGGACAGGGGGAAAAACAGCCCCAGCATTTT. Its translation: CAWSGVGPGQGEKQPQHF.

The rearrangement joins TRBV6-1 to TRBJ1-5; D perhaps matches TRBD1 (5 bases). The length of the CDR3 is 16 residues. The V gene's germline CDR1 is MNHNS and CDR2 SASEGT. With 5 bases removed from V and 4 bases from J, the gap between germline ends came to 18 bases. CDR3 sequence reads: CASSPESRDGNQPQHF. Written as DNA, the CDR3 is TGTGCCAGCAGTCCCGAATCTCGGGACGGTAATCAGCCCCAGCATTTT.

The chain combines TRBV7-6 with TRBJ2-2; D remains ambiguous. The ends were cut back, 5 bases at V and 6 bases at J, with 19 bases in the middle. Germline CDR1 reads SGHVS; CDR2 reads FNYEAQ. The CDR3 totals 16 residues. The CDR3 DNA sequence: TGTGCCAGCAGCCCGGCGGTGATTCGAAAGGCCGGGGAGCTGTTTTTT. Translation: CASSPAVIRKAGELFF.

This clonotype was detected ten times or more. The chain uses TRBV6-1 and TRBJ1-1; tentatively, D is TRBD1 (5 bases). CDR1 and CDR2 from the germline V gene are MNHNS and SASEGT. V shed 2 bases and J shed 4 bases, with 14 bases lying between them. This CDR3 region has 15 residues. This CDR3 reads CASSESSWGSTEAFF. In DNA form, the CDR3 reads TGTGCCAGCAGTGAAAGCTCCTGGGGGAGCACTGAAGCTTTCTTT.

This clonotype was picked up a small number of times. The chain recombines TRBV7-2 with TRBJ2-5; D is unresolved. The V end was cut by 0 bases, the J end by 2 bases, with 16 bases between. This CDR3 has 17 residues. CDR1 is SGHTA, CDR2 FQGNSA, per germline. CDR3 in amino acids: CASSLAGLSRAQETQYF. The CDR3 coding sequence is TGTGCCAGCAGCTTAGCGGGGTTGAGTAGAGCGCAAGAGACCCAGTACTTC.

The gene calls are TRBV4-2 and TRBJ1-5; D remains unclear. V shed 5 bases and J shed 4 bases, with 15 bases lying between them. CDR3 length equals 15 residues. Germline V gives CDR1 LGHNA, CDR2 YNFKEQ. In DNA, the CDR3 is TGTGCCAGCAGCGCCCACGTCGGTGGAAATCAGCCCCAGCATTTT. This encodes CASSAHVGGNQPQHF.

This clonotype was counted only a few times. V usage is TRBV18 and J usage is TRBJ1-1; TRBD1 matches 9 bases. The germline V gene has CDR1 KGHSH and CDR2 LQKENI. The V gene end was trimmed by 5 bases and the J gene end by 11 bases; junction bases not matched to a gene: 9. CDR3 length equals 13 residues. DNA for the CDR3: TGTGCCAGCTCATCGGGACAGGGAAACGACGCTTTCTTT. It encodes CASSSGQGNDAFF.

The CDR3 is CASSSRHSPLHF. The CDR3 DNA follows: TGTGCCAGCAGCTCTAGACATTCACCCCTCCACTTT. V is TRBV7-2 and J is TRBJ1-6; no definite D call. From germline, CDR1 is SGHTA and CDR2 FQGNSA. The germline V and J ends were trimmed by 4 bases and 8 bases, with 6 bases remaining between them. This CDR3 spans 12 amino acids.

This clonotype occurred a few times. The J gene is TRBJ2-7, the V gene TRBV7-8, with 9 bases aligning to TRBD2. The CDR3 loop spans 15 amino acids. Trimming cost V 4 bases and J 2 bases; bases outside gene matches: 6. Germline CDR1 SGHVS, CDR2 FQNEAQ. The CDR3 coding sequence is TGTGCCAGCAGCTGGCGGCGGGGGGGGACCTACGAGCAGTACTTC. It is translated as CASSWRRGGTYEQYF.

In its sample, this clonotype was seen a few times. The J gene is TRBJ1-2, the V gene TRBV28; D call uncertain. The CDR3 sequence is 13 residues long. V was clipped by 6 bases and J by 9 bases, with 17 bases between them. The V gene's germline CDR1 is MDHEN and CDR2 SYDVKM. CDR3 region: CASSPPTTTRYTF. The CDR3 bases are TGTGCCAGCAGCCCCCCCACGACGACACGCTACACCTTC.

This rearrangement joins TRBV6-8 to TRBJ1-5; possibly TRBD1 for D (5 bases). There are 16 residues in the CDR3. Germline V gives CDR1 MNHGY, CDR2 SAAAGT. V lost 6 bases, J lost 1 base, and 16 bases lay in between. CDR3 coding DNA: TGTGCCAGCAGCCGAAAGGCGGGGGAGAGCAATCAGCCCCAGCATTTT. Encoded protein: CASSRKAGESNQPQHF.

The CDR3 DNA follows: TGCAGTGCAAACAGGGGGGGAGTCTCCTACGAGCAGTACTTC. Residues: CSANRGGVSYEQYF. This chain links TRBV20-1 with TRBJ2-7, with D possibly TRBD1 on 8 matching bases. The CDR3 is made up of 14 amino acids. Germline V gives CDR1 DFQATT, CDR2 SNEGSKA (reference sequence). Deletions cut 6 bases from V and 0 bases from J, with 15 bases between.

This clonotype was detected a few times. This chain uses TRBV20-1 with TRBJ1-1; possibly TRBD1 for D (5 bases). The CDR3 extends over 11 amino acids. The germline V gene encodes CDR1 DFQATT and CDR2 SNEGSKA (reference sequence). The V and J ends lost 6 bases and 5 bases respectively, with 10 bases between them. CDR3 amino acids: CSAGAGTEAFF. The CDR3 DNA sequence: TGCAGTGCCGGGGCGGGGACTGAAGCTTTCTTT.

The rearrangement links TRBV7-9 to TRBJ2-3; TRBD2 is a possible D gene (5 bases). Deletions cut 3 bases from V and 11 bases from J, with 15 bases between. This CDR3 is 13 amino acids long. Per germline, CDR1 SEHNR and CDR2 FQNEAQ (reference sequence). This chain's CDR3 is CASSFSGSDVQYF. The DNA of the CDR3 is TGTGCCAGCAGCTTTTCTGGTAGCGATGTGCAGTATTTT.

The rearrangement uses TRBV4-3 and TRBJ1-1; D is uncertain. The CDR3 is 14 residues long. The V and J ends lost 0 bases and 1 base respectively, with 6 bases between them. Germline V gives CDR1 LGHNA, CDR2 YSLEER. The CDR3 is CASSQEVWNTEAFF. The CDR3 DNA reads TGCGCCAGCAGCCAAGAGGTCTGGAACACTGAAGCTTTCTTT.